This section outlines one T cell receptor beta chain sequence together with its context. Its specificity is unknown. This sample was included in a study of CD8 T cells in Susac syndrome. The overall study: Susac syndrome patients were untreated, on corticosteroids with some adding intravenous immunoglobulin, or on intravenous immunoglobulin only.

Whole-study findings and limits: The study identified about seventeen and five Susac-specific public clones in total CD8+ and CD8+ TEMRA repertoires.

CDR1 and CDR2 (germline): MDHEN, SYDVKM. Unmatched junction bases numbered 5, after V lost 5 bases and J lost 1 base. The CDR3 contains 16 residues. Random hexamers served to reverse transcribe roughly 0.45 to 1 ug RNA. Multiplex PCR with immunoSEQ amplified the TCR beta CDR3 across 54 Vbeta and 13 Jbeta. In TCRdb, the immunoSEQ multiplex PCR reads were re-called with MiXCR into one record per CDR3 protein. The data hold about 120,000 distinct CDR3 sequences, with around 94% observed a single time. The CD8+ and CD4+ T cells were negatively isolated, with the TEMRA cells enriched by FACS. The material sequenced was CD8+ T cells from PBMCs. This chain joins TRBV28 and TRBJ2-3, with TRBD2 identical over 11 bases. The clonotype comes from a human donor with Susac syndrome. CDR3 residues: CASSPIAGGRTDTQYF. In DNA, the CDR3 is TGTGCCAGCAGTCCGATAGCGGGGGGGCGCACAGATACGCAGTATTTT.